This TCR beta chain appears in the sequencing data of a study of blood T cell repertoires in COVID-19. Study-wide context: Whether acute or convalescent, the COVID-19 samples came from the United States, Italy and Spain. The analysed material was cDNA or gDNA that came from T cells, B-cell-depleted T cells, or PBMCs.

J was trimmed by 1 base and V by 5 bases; bases with no gene match: 2. The CDR3 loop spans 15 amino acids. The germline V gene encodes CDR1 SGHVS and CDR2 FQNEAQ. In the authors' methods: Amplifying reference gene primers gave estimates of nucleated cell counts. Produced via immunoSEQ multiplex PCR; TCRdb's table is partial and in-frame only. V and J calls and clone size come straight from that table; D and trimming were deduced from the DNA. This sample has about 100,000 clones, with about 90% found just once. Sequenced sample: peripheral blood. The J gene is TRBJ2-2, the V gene TRBV7-8, with 9 bases that match TRBD1. This TCR derives from a man in his forties or fifties with acute or convalescent COVID-19. The CDR3 region has the DNA TGTGCCAGCAGCAAGGGACAGGGGAACACCGGGGAGCTGTTTTTT. Its protein is CASSKGQGNTGELFF.